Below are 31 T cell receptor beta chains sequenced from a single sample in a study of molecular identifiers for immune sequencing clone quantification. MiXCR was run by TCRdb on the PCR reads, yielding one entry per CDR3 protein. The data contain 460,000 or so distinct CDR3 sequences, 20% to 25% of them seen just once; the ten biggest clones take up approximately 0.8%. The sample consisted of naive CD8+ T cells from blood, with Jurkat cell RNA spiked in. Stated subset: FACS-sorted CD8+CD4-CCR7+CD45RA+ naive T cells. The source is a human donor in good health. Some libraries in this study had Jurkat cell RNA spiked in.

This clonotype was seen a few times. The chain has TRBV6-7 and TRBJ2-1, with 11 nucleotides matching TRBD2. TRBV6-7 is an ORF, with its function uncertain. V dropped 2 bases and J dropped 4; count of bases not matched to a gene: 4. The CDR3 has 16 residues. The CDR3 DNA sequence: TGTGCCAGCAGTTACCCGACTAGCGGGAAATACAATGAGCAGTTCTTC. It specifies CASSYPTSGKYNEQFF.

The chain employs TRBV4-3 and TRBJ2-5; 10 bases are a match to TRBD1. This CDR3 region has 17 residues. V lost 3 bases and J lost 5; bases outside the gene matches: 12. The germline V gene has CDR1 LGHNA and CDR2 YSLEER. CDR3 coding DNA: TGCGCCAGCAGCCACGACAAACTGGACAGGGGGGGGGAGACCCAGTACTTC. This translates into CASSHDKLDRGGETQYF.

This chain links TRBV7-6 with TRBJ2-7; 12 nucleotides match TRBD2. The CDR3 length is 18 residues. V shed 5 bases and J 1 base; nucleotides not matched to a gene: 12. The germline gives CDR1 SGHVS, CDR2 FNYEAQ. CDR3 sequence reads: CASSQQFGGTSGSYEQYF. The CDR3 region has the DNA TGTGCCAGCAGCCAACAGTTTGGAGGGACTAGCGGGTCCTACGAGCAGTACTTC.

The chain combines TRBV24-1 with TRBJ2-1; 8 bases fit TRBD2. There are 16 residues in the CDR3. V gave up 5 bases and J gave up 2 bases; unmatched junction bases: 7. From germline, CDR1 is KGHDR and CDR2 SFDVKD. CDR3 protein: CATSGSGGRPYNEQFF. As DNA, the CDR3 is TGTGCCACCAGTGGTTCGGGGGGGCGGCCCTACAATGAGCAGTTCTTC.

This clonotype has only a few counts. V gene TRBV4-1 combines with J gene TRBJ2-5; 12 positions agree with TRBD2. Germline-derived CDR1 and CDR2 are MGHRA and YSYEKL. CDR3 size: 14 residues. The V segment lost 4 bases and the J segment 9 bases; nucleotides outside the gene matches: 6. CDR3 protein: CASSPGLAGQAQYF. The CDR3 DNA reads TGCGCCAGCAGCCCGGGACTAGCGGGCCAGGCCCAGTACTTC.

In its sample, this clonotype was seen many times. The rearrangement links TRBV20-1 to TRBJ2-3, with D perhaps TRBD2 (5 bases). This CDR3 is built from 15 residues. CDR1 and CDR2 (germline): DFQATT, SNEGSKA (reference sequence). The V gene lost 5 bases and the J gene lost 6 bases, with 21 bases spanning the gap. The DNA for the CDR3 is TGCAGTGCTGCCTCTAGCCCCGCCTCCGGCGATACGCAGTATTTT. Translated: CSAASSPASGDTQYF.

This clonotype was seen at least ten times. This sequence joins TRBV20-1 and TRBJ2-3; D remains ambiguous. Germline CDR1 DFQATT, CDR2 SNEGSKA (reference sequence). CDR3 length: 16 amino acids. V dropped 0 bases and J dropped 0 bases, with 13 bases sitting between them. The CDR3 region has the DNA TGCAGTGCTAGAGATCCTGCGGCCGCGAGCACAGATACGCAGTATTTT. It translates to CSARDPAAASTDTQYF.

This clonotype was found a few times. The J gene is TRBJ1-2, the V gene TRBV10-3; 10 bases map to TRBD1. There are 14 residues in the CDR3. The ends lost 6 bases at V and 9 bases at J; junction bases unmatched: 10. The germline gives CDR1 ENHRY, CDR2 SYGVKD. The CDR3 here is CAIREEGQGFSYTF. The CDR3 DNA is TGTGCCATCAGAGAGGAGGGACAGGGGTTTAGCTACACCTTC.

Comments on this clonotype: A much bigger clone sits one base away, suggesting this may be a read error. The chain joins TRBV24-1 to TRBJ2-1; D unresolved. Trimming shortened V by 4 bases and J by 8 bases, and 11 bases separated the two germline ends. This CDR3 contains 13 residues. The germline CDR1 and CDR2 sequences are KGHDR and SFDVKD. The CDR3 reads CATSDWNGDEQFF. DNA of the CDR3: TGTGCCACCAGTGACTGGAATGGCGATGAGCAGTTCTTC.

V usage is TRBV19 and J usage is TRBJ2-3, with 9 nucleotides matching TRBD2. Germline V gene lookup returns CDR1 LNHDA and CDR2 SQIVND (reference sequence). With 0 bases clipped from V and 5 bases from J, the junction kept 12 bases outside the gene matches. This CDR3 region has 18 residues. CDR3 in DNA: TGTGCCAGTAGTATAGATCTCTTTGCGGGAGGGCGCCAAGATACGCAGTATTTT. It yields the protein CASSIDLFAGGRQDTQYF. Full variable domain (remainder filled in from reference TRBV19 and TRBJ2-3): DGGITQSPKYLFRKEGQNVTLSCEQNLNHDAMYWYRQDPGQGLRLIYYSQIVNDFQKGDIAEGYSVSREKKESFPLTVTSAQKNPTAFYLCASSIDLFAGGRQDTQYFGPGTRLTVL.

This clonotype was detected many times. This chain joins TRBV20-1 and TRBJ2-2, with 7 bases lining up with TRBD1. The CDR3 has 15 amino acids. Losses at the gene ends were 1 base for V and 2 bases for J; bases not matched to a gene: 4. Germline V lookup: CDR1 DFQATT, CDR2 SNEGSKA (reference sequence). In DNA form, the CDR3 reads TGCAGTGCTAGAGCCGGGACAGCAAACACCGGGGAGCTGTTTTTT. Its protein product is CSARAGTANTGELFF.

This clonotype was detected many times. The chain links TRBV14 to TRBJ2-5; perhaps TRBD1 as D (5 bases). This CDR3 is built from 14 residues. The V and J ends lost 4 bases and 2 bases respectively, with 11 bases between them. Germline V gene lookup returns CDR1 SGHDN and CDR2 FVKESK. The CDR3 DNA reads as TGTGCCAGCAGCCGACAGCCCCTTCAAGAGACCCAGTACTTC. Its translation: CASSRQPLQETQYF.

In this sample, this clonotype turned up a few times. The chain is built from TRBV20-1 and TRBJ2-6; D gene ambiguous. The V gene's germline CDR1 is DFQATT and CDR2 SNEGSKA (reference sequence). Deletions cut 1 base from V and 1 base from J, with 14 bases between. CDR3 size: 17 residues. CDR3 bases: TGCAGTGCTAGAGTCCTAGTAATGGCTTCTGGGGCCAACGTCCTGACTTTC. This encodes CSARVLVMASGANVLTF.

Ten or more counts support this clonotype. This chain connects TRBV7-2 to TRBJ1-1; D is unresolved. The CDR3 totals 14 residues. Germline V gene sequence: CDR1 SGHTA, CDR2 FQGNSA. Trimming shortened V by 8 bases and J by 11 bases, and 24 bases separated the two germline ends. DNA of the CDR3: TGTGCCAGCGGAAGACGAGGGAAATTTGATAGGGCTTTCTTT. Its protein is CASGRRGKFDRAFF.

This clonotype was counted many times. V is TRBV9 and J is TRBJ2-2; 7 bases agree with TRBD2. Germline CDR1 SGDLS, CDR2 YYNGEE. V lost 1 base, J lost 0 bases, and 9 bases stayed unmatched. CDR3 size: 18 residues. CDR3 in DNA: TGTGCCAGCAGCGTAAAACAGCGGGGCCATGCGAACACCGGGGAGCTGTTTTTT. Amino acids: CASSVKQRGHANTGELFF.

The CDR3 spells CASSQDPGTGYTF. Written as DNA, the CDR3 is TGCGCCAGCAGCCAAGATCCAGGGACTGGCTACACCTTC. The chain recombines TRBV4-1 with TRBJ1-2; maybe TRBD1 (5 bases). V was clipped by 0 bases and J by 7 bases, with 9 bases between them. CDR1 MGHRA and CDR2 YSYEKL come from the germline V gene. CDR3 size: 13 residues.

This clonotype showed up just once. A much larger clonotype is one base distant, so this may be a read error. The CDR3 bases are TGTGCCAGCAGTCCTCCTGACTGGACAGGTACGCAGTATTTT. Protein product: CASSPPDWTGTQYF. The V and J genes are TRBV11-2 and TRBJ2-3, with 7 bases fitting TRBD1. The CDR3 contains 14 residues. Germline V gene sequence: CDR1 SGHAT, CDR2 FQNNGV. Based on the CDR3 plus reference TRBV11-2 and TRBJ2-3, the full variable domain is EAGVAQSPRYKIIEKRQSVAFWCNPISGHATLYWYQQILGQGPKLLIQFQNNGVVDDSQLPKDRFSAERLKGVDSTLKIQPAKLEDSAVYLCASSPPDWTGTQYFGPGTRLTVL.

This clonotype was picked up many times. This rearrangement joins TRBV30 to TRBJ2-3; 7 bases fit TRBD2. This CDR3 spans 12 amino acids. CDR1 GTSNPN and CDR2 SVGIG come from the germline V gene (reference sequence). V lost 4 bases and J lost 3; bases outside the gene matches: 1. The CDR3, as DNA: TGTGCCTGGACTAGCGGAACAGATACGCAGTATTTT. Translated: CAWTSGTDTQYF.

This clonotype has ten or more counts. CDR3 nucleotide sequence: TGTGCCAGTAGGGGGAGGGGATGGATGACAGATACGCAGTATTTT. This encodes CASRGRGWMTDTQYF. V gene TRBV19 combines with J gene TRBJ2-3; 7 bases are a match to TRBD2. Losses at the gene ends were 6 bases for V and 3 bases for J; bases not matched to a gene: 9. Per the germline V gene, CDR1 is LNHDA and CDR2 is SQIVND (reference sequence). The CDR3 has 15 residues.

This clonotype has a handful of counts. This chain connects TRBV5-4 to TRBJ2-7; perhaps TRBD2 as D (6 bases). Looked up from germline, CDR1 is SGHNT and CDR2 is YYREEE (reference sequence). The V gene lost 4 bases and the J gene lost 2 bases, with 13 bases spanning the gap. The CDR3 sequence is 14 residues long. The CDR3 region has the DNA TGTGCCAGCAGCGCGGGACTTACGACCTACGAGCAGTACTTC. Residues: CASSAGLTTYEQYF.

The CDR3, as DNA: TGTGCAAGTCGCTTAGTGTGGCGTAGCGGGGGGCCTCAATCCGAGACCCAGTACTTC. Its translation: CASRLVWRSGGPQSETQYF. The chain joins TRBV12-2 to TRBJ2-5; the DNA was not used to check the table's D call, TRBD2. TRBV12-2 is a listed pseudogene. CDR3 length: 19 amino acids.

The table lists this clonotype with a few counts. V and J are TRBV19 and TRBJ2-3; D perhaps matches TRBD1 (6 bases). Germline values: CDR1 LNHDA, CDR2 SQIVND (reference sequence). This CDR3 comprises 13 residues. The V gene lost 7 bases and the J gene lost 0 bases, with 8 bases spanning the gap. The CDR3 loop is CASTGESTDTQYF. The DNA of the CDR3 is TGTGCCAGTACAGGGGAAAGCACAGATACGCAGTATTTT.

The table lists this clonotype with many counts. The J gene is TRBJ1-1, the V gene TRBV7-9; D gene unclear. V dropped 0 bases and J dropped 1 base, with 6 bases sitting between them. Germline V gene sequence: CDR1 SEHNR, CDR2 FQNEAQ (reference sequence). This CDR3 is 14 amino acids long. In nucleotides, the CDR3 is TGTGCCAGCAGCTTAGCCGATCCGAACACTGAAGCTTTCTTT. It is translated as CASSLADPNTEAFF.

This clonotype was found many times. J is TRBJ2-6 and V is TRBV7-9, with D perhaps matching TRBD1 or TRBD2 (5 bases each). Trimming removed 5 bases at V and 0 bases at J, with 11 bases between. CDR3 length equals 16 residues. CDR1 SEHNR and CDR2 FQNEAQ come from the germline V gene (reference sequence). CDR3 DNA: TGTGCCAGCAGCCCGGGACCGATCTCTGGGGCCAACGTCCTGACTTTC. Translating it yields CASSPGPISGANVLTF.

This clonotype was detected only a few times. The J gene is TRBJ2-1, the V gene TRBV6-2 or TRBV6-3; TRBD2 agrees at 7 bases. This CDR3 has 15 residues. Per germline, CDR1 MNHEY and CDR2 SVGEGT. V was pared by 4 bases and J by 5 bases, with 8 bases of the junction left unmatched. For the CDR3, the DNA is TGTGCCAGCAGTTTCCCCCAGAGCGGGAACAATGAGCAGTTCTTC. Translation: CASSFPQSGNNEQFF.

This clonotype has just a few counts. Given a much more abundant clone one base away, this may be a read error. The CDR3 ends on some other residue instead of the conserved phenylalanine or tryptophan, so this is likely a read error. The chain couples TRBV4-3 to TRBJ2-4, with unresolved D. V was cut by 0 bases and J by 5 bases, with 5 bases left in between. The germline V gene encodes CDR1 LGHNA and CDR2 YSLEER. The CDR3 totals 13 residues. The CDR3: CASSQENENIQYS. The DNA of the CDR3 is TGCGCCAGCAGCCAAGAGAACGAAAACATTCAGTACTCC.

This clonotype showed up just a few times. In DNA, the CDR3 is TGCAGCGGGCGGAGGAACAATGAGCAGTTCTTC. This codes for CSGRRNNEQFF. The chain combines TRBV29-1 with TRBJ2-1, with a tentative D call TRBD2 (5 bases). V lost 7 bases, J lost 5 bases, and 9 bases lay in between. This CDR3 contains 11 residues. Germline V CDR1 and CDR2: SQVTM, ANQGSEA.

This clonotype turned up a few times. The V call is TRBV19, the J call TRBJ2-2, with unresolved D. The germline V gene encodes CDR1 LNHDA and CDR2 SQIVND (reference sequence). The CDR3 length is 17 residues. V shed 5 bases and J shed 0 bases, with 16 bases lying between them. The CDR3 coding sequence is TGTGCCAGTAGTGATCCATTGATTGCTTCGAACACCGGGGAGCTGTTTTTT. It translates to CASSDPLIASNTGELFF.

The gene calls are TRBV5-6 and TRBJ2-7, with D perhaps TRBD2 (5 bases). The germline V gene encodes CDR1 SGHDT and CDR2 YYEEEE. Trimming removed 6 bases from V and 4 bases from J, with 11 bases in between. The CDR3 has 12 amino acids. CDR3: CASNPGFYEQYF. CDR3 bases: TGTGCCAGCAACCCGGGATTTTACGAGCAGTACTTC.

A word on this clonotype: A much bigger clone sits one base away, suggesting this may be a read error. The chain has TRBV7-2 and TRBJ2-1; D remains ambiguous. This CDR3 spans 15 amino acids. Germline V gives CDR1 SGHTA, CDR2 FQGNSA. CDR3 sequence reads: CSSSLAAPRSNEQFF. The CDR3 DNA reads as TGTTCCAGCAGCTTAGCTGCGCCCCGTAGCAATGAGCAGTTCTTC.

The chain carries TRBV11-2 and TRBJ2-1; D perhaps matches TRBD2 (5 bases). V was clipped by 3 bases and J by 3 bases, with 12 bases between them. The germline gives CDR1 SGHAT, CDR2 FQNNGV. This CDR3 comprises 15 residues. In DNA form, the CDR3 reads TGTGCCAGCAGCTTTTCTAGTCGGGGCTACAATGAGCAGTTCTTC. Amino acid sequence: CASSFSSRGYNEQFF.